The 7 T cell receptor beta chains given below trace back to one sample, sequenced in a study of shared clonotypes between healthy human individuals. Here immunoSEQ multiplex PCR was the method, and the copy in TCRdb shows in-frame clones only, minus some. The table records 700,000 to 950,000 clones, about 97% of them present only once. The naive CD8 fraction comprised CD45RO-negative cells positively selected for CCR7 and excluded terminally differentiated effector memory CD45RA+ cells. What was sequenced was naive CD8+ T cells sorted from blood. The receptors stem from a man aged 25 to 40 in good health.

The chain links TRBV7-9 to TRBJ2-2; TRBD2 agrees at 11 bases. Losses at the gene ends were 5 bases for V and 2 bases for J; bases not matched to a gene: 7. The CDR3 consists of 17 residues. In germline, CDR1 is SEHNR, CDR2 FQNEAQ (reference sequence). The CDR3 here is CASSMRLAGTNTGELFF. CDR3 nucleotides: TGTGCCAGCAGCATGAGACTAGCGGGAACTAACACCGGGGAGCTGTTTTTT.

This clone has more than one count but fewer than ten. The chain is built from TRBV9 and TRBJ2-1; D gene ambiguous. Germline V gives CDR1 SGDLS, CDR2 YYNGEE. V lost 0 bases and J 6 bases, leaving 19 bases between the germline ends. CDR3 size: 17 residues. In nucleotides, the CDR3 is TGTGCCAGCAGCGTAGGACGAAGTGGGCCCTGGGGCAATGAGCAGTTCTTC. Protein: CASSVGRSGPWGNEQFF.

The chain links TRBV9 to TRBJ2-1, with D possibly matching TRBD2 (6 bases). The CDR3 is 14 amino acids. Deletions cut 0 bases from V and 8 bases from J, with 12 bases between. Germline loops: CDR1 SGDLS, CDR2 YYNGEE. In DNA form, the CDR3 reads TGTGCCAGCAGCGTAGGGGGCGGGACCTATGAGCAGTTCTTC. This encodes CASSVGGGTYEQFF.

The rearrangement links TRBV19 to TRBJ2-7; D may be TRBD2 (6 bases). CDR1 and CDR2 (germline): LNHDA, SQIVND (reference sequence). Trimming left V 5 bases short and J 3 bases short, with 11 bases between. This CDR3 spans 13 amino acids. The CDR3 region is CASSPGRGYEQYF. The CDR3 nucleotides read TGTGCCAGTAGTCCCGGGAGAGGCTACGAGCAGTACTTC.

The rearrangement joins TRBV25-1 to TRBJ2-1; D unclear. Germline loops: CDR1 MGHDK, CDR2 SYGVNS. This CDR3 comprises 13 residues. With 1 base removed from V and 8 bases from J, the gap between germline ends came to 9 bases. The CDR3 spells CASSELVPDEQFF. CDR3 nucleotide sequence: TGTGCCAGCAGTGAATTAGTTCCGGATGAGCAGTTCTTC.

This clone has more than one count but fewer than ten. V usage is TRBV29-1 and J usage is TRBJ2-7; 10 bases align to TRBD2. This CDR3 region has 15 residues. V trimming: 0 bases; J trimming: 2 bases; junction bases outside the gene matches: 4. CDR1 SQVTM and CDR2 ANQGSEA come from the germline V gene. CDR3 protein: CSVEESGRETYEQYF. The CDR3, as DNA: TGCAGCGTTGAAGAAAGCGGGAGGGAGACCTACGAGCAGTACTTC.

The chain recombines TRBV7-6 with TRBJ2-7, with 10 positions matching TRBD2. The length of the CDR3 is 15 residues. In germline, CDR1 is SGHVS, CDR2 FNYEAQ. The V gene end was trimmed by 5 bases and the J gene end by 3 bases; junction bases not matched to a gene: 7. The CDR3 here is CASSPPSGGGYEQYF. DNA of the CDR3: TGTGCCAGCAGCCCGCCTAGCGGGGGCGGCTACGAGCAGTACTTC.